These T cell receptor beta chains were read from a single sample in a study of OX40 agonist ivuxolimab in advanced cancers. Only in-frame clones appear in the TCRdb table, and some are missing; sequencing was by immunoSEQ multiplex PCR. The repertoire has about 66,000 clones, roughly 89% of them found once; the top ten carry approximately 8%. Specimen: CD4+ or CD8+ T cells sorted from blood, collected in a trial of the OX40 agonist ivuxolimab. The receptors were gathered from an adult with an advanced solid tumor such as melanoma, head and neck, liver or kidney cancer. The CDR3 runs from the conserved cysteine through the conserved F or W. Some rows have no size entry. The others give once, few or many, or a class for an expanded clone.

V gene,J gene,clone size,CDR3 protein
TRBV28,TRBJ1-1,NA,CATEQENTEAFF
TRBV19,TRBJ1-1,NA,CASSTGAEAFF
TRBV6-6,TRBJ2-7,NA,CASSYSFEYSDEQYF
TRBV28,TRBJ2-5,NA,CATTGAGGGQETQYF
TRBV28,TRBJ1-4,once,CASKSRGGGTNEKLFF
TRBV19,TRBJ2-2,NA,CASITGARNTGELFF
TRBV11-2,TRBJ1-1,NA,CASSPGVRNTEAFF
TRBV29-1,TRBJ2-5,NA,CSVETGSKETQYF
TRBV7-3,TRBJ1-1,few,CASSPGLDTEAFF
TRBV5-3,TRBJ2-2,once,CARSLNGWTGRNDLNTGELFF
TRBV7-2,TRBJ2-7,NA,CASSAGTSGVEQYF
TRBV5-4,TRBJ2-2,once,CASSLGAPGTGELFF
TRBV4-3,TRBJ2-2,NA,CASSQSWTGGRELFF
TRBV7-2,TRBJ1-5,NA,CASSQTFNQPQHF
TRBV7-8,TRBJ2-3,NA,CASSLATSGGTDTQYF
TRBV5-1,TRBJ1-1,NA,CASSFTSGALGANTEAFF
TRBV7-3,TRBJ2-7,NA,CASSLQASYEQYF
TRBV2,TRBJ2-6,NA,CASSPSTSGANVLTF
TRBV6-6,TRBJ1-5,NA,CASSESNQPQHF
TRBV7-3,TRBJ2-3,NA,CASSLRVAGSTDTQYF
TRBV18,TRBJ1-2,NA,CASSPEDRTYTF
TRBV6-7,TRBJ1-5,NA,CAVNRDKFYSNQPQHF
TRBV28,TRBJ1-5,NA,CASSGQLQPQHF
TRBV7-2,TRBJ2-2,NA,CASSWTSPVGGGELFF
TRBV6-1,TRBJ1-2,NA,CAGRRSEGYTF
TRBV27,TRBJ1-3,NA,CASSRVGGGSGNTIYF
TRBV2,TRBJ1-5,NA,CASSWTQSNQPQHF
TRBV5-1,TRBJ1-5,NA,CASSLDSVQPQHF
TRBV30,TRBJ2-3,NA,CAWSLALARGDTQYF
TRBV7-9,TRBJ2-5,NA,CASSLLGFGEETQYF
TRBV7-9,TRBJ1-6,NA,CASSHDRAGVRSPLHF
TRBV5-1,TRBJ1-1,NA,CASALETGATLEAFF
TRBV11-3,TRBJ2-7,NA,CASSLKGYEQYF
TRBV7-8,TRBJ1-1,NA,CASSYTGELEAFF
TRBV7-2,TRBJ2-7,NA,CASSLTGYEQYF
TRBV5-6,TRBJ2-2,few,CASSRNTGVGELFF
TRBV6-1,TRBJ1-1,once,CASSPGTTNTEAFF
TRBV5-1,TRBJ2-7,NA,CASSYTRDFLGEQYF
TRBV7-8,TRBJ1-3,once,CASSLTGGSGNTIYF
TRBV18,TRBJ1-1,NA,CASSPTGEEAFF
TRBV7-6,TRBJ1-2,NA,CASRVQGSGYTF
TRBV5-6,TRBJ2-7,NA,CASSLAQGIYEQYF
TRBV7-9,TRBJ2-3,NA,CASSLYKGGTDTQYF
TRBV6-1,TRBJ2-3,NA,CASSETWPQDTQYF
TRBV28,TRBJ2-3,once,CASLAGGATDTQYF
TRBV7-2,TRBJ1-3,once,CASSYGIFAGNTIYF